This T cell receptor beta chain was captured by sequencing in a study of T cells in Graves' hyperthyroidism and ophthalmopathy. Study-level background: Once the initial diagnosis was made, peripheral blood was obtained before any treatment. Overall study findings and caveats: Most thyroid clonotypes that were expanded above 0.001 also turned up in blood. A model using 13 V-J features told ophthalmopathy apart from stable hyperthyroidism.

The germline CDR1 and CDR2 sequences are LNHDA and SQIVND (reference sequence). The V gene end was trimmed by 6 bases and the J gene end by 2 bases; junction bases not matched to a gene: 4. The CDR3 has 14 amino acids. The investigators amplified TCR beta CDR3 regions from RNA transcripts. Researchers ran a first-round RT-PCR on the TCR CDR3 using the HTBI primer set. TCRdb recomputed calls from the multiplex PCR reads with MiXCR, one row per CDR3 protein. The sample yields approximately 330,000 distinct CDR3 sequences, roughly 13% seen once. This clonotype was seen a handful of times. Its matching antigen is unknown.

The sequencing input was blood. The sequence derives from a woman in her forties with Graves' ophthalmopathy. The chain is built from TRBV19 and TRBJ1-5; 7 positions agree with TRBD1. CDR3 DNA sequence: TGTGCCAGTAGGAATACAGGGGGCAATCAGCCCCAGCATTTT. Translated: CASRNTGGNQPQHF.